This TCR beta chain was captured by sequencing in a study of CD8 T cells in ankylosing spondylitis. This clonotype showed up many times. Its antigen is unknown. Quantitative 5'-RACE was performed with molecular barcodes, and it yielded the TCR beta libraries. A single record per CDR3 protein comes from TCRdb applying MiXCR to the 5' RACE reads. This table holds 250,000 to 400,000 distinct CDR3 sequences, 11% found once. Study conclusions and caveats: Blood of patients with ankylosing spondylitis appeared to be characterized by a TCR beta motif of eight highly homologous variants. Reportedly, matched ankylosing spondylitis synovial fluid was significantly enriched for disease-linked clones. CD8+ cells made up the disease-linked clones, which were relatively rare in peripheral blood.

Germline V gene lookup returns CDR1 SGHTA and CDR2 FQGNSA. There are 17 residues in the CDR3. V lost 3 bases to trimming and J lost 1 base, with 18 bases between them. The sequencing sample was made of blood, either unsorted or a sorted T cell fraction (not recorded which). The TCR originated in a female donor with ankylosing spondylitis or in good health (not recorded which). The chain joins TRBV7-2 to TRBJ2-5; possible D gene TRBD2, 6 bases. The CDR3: CASSLLDFGGIQETQYF. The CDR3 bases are TGTGCCAGCAGCTTGCTCGATTTCGGGGGAATCCAAGAGACCCAGTACTTC.